This T cell receptor (beta chain) comes out of a study of graft-versus-host responses after intestinal transplantation. Across the whole study: Multivisceral, liver-intestinal, or isolated intestinal transplants were performed in recipients. Uniformly, recipients were administered anti-thymocyte globulin induction with subsequent tacrolimus and steroids for 3 to 4 years. Whole-study findings and limits: Some GvH clones were seen earlier in gut or blood, suggesting intestinal origin. Levels of circulating GvH clones at their peak were associated with early post-transplant HvG declines.

There are 16 residues in the CDR3. Trimming took 7 bases from V and 3 from J, leaving 22 bases between them. CDR1 and CDR2 from the germline V gene are GTSNPN and SVGIG (reference sequence). Data came from immunoSEQ multiplex PCR; TCRdb stores just in-frame clones and leaves some out. The data hold tens of thousands of clones, with approximately 92% observed a single time. With regard to this clone: Its antigen is still unknown.

Sequences were derived from unstimulated CD4+ T cells sorted from spleen or lymph node cells, sampled before intestinal transplant. The chain carries TRBV30 and TRBJ2-1; no definite D call. This clonotype was sampled from a human donor who received an intestinal transplant. Here the CDR3 reads CASTTLTKKIYNEQFF. The CDR3 DNA reads as TGTGCCTCAACGACACTTACTAAGAAGATCTACAATGAGCAGTTCTTC.